The rows below give T cell receptor beta chains drawn from one sample of a study of T cells in Graves' hyperthyroidism and ophthalmopathy. MiXCR was run by TCRdb on the multiplex PCR reads, yielding one entry per CDR3 protein. The table has about 510,000 distinct CDR3 sequences, around 13% seen once. Input material: blood. The source is a woman aged 40-49 years with Graves' hyperthyroidism. Each CDR3 is given with its conserved first and last residue. Not every row has a clone size; where given, it reads once, few, many or a size class.

j_call: TRBJ2-5
v_call: TRBV20-1
cdr3_length: 15
clone_size: many
cdr3_aa: CSARDTGGNIETQYF

j_call: TRBJ2-1
v_call: TRBV20-1
cdr3_length: 15
clone_size: -
cdr3_aa: CSATMTSGEYNEQFF

j_call: TRBJ2-5
v_call: TRBV5-1
cdr3_length: 14
clone_size: few
cdr3_aa: CASSLKAGGETQYF

j_call: TRBJ2-5
v_call: TRBV7-9
cdr3_length: 14
clone_size: -
cdr3_aa: CASSLLVTQETQYF

j_call: TRBJ1-6
v_call: TRBV19
cdr3_length: 13
clone_size: -
cdr3_aa: CASTMGGNSPLHF

j_call: TRBJ1-1
v_call: TRBV27
cdr3_length: 10
clone_size: many
cdr3_aa: CASSWTKAFF

j_call: TRBJ2-3
v_call: TRBV20-1
cdr3_length: 17
clone_size: few
cdr3_aa: CSARDGTRWERTDTQYF

j_call: TRBJ2-1
v_call: TRBV19
cdr3_length: 17
clone_size: -
cdr3_aa: CASSNPLQGASFREQFF

j_call: TRBJ1-1
v_call: TRBV6-2/TRBV6-3
cdr3_length: 13
clone_size: many
cdr3_aa: CASSYGTLGEAFF

j_call: TRBJ1-2
v_call: TRBV7-8
cdr3_length: 17
clone_size: -
cdr3_aa: CASSLARADTEFYGYTF

j_call: TRBJ2-6
v_call: TRBV15
cdr3_length: 15
clone_size: -
cdr3_aa: CATSSRTVGANVLTF

j_call: TRBJ2-7
v_call: TRBV24-1
cdr3_length: 14
clone_size: few
cdr3_aa: CATTPASGIYEQYF

j_call: TRBJ1-5
v_call: TRBV28
cdr3_length: 16
clone_size: many
cdr3_aa: CASSLSRGGSNQPQHF

j_call: TRBJ2-2
v_call: TRBV13
cdr3_length: 15
clone_size: few
cdr3_aa: CASSQVTGGIGELFF

j_call: TRBJ2-7
v_call: TRBV6-1
cdr3_length: 15
clone_size: many
cdr3_aa: CASSSRGGPIYEQYF

j_call: TRBJ1-1
v_call: TRBV18
cdr3_length: 18
clone_size: -
cdr3_aa: CASSPPNSGFGPGTEAFF

j_call: TRBJ1-1
v_call: TRBV20-1
cdr3_length: 14
clone_size: many
cdr3_aa: CSARDTHRVGEAFF

j_call: TRBJ2-1
v_call: TRBV9
cdr3_length: 16
clone_size: -
cdr3_aa: CASSSRLAGGPGEQFF

j_call: TRBJ2-1
v_call: TRBV7-6
cdr3_length: 15
clone_size: many
cdr3_aa: CASSLAGGTDNEQFF

j_call: TRBJ1-2
v_call: TRBV7-3
cdr3_length: 13
clone_size: -
cdr3_aa: CASSLRGSRGYTF

j_call: TRBJ2-3
v_call: TRBV18
cdr3_length: 16
clone_size: many
cdr3_aa: CASSPFTSGSPDTQYF

j_call: TRBJ2-5
v_call: TRBV28
cdr3_length: 13
clone_size: many
cdr3_aa: CASTTGWQETQYF

j_call: TRBJ1-1
v_call: TRBV19
cdr3_length: 12
clone_size: few
cdr3_aa: CASSILGQRAFF

j_call: TRBJ1-2
v_call: TRBV27
cdr3_length: 15
clone_size: -
cdr3_aa: CASSPGTGGGVGYTF

j_call: TRBJ2-2
v_call: TRBV24-1
cdr3_length: 15
clone_size: -
cdr3_aa: CATSDRTGSSGELFF

j_call: TRBJ2-3
v_call: TRBV3-1
cdr3_length: 14
clone_size: many
cdr3_aa: CASSQANAIDTQYF

j_call: TRBJ2-3
v_call: TRBV20-1
cdr3_length: 14
clone_size: -
cdr3_aa: CSAQTGGAGDTQYF

j_call: TRBJ2-4
v_call: TRBV5-5
cdr3_length: 18
clone_size: -
cdr3_aa: CASSPATGGRFAKNIQYF

j_call: TRBJ1-1
v_call: TRBV25-1
cdr3_length: 15
clone_size: -
cdr3_aa: CASSPRDRRNTEAFF

j_call: TRBJ1-5
v_call: TRBV10-3
cdr3_length: 14
clone_size: -
cdr3_aa: CAISEGGVGQPQHF

j_call: TRBJ1-2
v_call: TRBV7-6
cdr3_length: 17
clone_size: -
cdr3_aa: CASSLVARDRGNYGYTF

j_call: TRBJ2-3
v_call: TRBV18
cdr3_length: 12
clone_size: many
cdr3_aa: CASSPNTDTQYF

j_call: TRBJ1-2
v_call: TRBV28
cdr3_length: 16
clone_size: many
cdr3_aa: CASSLGGQSSAYGYTF

j_call: TRBJ2-1
v_call: TRBV19
cdr3_length: 16
clone_size: -
cdr3_aa: CASSIHTSGVYNEQFF

j_call: TRBJ1-3
v_call: TRBV7-2
cdr3_length: 15
clone_size: many
cdr3_aa: CASSTDSASGNTIYF

j_call: TRBJ2-2
v_call: TRBV6-4
cdr3_length: 15
clone_size: -
cdr3_aa: CASSSTSGAPGELFF

j_call: TRBJ2-1
v_call: TRBV5-1
cdr3_length: 15
clone_size: many
cdr3_aa: CASSLEAGVLREQFF

j_call: TRBJ2-6
v_call: TRBV6-2/TRBV6-3
cdr3_length: 18
clone_size: few
cdr3_aa: CASIGLAGLVSGANVLTF

j_call: TRBJ2-1
v_call: TRBV9
cdr3_length: 15
clone_size: few
cdr3_aa: CASSVVAGGRSEQFF

j_call: TRBJ2-1
v_call: TRBV12-3/TRBV12-4
cdr3_length: 15
clone_size: many
cdr3_aa: CASDSGLAGYNEQFF

j_call: TRBJ1-2
v_call: TRBV2
cdr3_length: 13
clone_size: many
cdr3_aa: CASSEATGAGYTF

j_call: TRBJ1-2
v_call: TRBV28
cdr3_length: 15
clone_size: many
cdr3_aa: CASSPGQGVWYGYTF

j_call: TRBJ1-5
v_call: TRBV10-3
cdr3_length: 13
clone_size: many
cdr3_aa: CAISPDGDQPQHF

j_call: TRBJ1-1
v_call: TRBV30
cdr3_length: 13
clone_size: many
cdr3_aa: CAWKGTVNTEAFF

j_call: TRBJ1-5
v_call: TRBV28
cdr3_length: 13
clone_size: -
cdr3_aa: CASSLPGVQPQHF

j_call: TRBJ1-5
v_call: TRBV20-1
cdr3_length: 17
clone_size: few
cdr3_aa: CSASIGTGDSWGQPQHF

j_call: TRBJ1-6
v_call: TRBV7-2
cdr3_length: 14
clone_size: few
cdr3_aa: CASSRNQVNSPLHF

j_call: TRBJ2-1
v_call: TRBV30
cdr3_length: 17
clone_size: many
cdr3_aa: CAWSGTSGYSSYNEQFF

j_call: TRBJ2-3
v_call: TRBV11-2
cdr3_length: 15
clone_size: -
cdr3_aa: CASSLGSLSTDTQYF

j_call: TRBJ2-1
v_call: TRBV7-2
cdr3_length: 14
clone_size: many
cdr3_aa: CASSGTLLHNEQFF

j_call: TRBJ2-2
v_call: TRBV25-1
cdr3_length: 16
clone_size: few
cdr3_aa: CASSEAGQGGSGELFF

j_call: TRBJ2-1
v_call: TRBV5-8
cdr3_length: 19
clone_size: few
cdr3_aa: CASTTLRRASGRDYNEQFF

j_call: TRBJ2-7
v_call: TRBV2
cdr3_length: 13
clone_size: many
cdr3_aa: CASKRGTSYEQYF